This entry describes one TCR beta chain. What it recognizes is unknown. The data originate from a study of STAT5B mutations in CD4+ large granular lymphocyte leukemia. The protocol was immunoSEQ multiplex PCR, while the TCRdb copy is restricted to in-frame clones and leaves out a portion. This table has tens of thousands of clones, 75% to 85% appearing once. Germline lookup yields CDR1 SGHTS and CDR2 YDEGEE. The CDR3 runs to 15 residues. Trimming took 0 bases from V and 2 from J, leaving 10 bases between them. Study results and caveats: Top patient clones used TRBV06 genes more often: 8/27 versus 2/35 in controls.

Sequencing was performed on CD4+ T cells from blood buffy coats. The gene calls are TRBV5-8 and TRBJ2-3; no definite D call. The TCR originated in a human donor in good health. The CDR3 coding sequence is TGTGCCAGCAGCTTGGCCTCCGGAGTCACAGATACGCAGTATTTT. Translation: CASSLASGVTDTQYF. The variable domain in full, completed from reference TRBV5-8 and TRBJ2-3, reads EAGVTQSPTHLIKTRGQQATLRCSPISGHTSVYWYQQALGLGLQFLLWYDEGEERNRGNFPPRFSGRQFPNYSSELNVNALELEDSALYLCASSLASGVTDTQYFGPGTRLTVL.